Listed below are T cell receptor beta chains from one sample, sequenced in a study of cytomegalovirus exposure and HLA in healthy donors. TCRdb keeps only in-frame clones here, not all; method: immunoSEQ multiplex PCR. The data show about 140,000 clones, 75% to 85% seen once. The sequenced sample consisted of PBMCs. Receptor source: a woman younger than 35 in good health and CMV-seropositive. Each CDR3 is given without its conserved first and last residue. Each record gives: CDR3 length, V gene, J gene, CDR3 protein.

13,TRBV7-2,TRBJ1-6,ASSLAASYNSPLH
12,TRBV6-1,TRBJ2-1,ASRGGGTYNEQF
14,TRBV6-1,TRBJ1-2,ASSVVVDSLRGGYT
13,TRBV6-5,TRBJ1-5,ASSSGQGGNQPQH
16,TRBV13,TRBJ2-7,ASSYGTSAEITIYEQY
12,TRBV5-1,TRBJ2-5,ASSFYSLQETQY
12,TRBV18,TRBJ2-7,ASSPRQGSYEQY
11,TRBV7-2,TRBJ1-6,ASSVGTVSPLH
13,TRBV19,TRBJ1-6,ASSVTGSQNSPLH
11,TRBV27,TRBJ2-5,ASSFSDQETQY
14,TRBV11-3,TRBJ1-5,ASSFRTVGVGQPQH
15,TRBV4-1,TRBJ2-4,ASSQDGEGTAKNIQY
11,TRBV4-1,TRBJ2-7,ASSQVGRGEQY
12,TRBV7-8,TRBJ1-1,ASSLGGRNTEAF
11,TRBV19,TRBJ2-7,ASSIGSRYEQY
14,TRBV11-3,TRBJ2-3,ASSLSSGVGTDTQY
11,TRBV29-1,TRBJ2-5,SVWGGGGETQY
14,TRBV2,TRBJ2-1,ASSESGQGYYNEQF
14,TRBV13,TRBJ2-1,ASSSRDRGADNEQF
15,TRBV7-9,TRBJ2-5,ASSPGRTGGAKETQY
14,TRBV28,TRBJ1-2,ASSFASVGPLTGYT
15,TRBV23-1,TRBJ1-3,ASSSGSDRVCGNTIY